This T cell receptor (beta chain) appears in the sequencing data of a study of response to subunit inactivated influenza vaccine. TCRdb passed the RT-PCR reads through MiXCR, listing each CDR3 protein once. The sample gives 200,000 to 250,000 distinct CDR3 sequences, 12% of which show up once; 7.8% is in the top ten. This CDR3 has 14 residues. Germline lookup yields CDR1 MGHDK and CDR2 SYGVNS. V lost 6 bases and J lost 2, with 13 bases in between. In this sample, this clonotype turned up many times. The sequence was obtained from a man aged 50-60 years who received an inactivated influenza vaccine. The source was non-naive T cells sorted from PBMCs, collected 14 to 15 days before vaccination. The chain combines TRBV25-1 with TRBJ1-1; possibly TRBD1 for D (5 bases). Here the CDR3 DNA reads TGTGCCAGCAGCCAATTACAGGTTAACACTGAAGCTTTCTTT. Translated: CASSQLQVNTEAFF.